This TCR beta chain appears in the sequencing data of a study of blood T cell repertoires in COVID-19. Study background: Samples representing acute and convalescent COVID-19 were sourced from the United States, Italy and Spain. T cells, B-cell-depleted T cells, or PBMCs supplied cDNA or gDNA.

Germline CDR1 MDHEN, CDR2 SYDVKM. J lost 7 bases, V lost 7 bases, and 9 bases had no gene match. CDR3 size: 14 residues. Authors' data handling: Amplification of reference gene primers provided the estimated nucleated cell counts. The assay was immunoSEQ multiplex PCR, and TCRdb's table has in-frame clones only and misses some. D and trimming were read from the DNA, whereas the V and J calls and clone size are those reported in that table. The sample contains 140,000 or so clones, around 76% of which appear only once. The sequence derives from a man aged 55 to 70 with acute or convalescent COVID-19. This chain links TRBV28 with TRBJ1-2, with 10 bases that match TRBD1. Material for sequencing was peripheral blood. The CDR3 loop is CASIRGQGIGGYTF. Written as DNA, the CDR3 is TGTGCCAGCATCCGGGGACAGGGGATCGGTGGCTACACCTTC.